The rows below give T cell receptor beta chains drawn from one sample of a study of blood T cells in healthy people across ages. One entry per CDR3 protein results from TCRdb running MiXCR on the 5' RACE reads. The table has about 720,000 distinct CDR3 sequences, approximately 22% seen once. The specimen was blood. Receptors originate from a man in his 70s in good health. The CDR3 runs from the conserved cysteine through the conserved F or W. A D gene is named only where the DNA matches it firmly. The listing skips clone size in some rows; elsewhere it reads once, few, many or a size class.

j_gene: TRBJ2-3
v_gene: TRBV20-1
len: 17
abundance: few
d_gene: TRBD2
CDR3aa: CSAAGLAGGASTDTQYF
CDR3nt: TGCAGTGCTGCCGGACTAGCGGGAGGTGCTAGCACAGATACGCAGTATTTT

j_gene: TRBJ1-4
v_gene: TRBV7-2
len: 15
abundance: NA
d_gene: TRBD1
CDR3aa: CASSLGDRENEKLFF
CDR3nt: TGTGCCAGCAGCTTAGGGGACAGAGAGAATGAAAAACTGTTTTTT

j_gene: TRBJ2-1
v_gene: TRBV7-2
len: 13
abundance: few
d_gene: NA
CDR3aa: CASSLRRRNEQFF
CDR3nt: TGTGCCAGCAGCTTAAGGAGGCGCAATGAGCAGTTCTTC

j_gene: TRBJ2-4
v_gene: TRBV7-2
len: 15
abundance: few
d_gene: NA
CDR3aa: CASSLAAGSGNIQYF
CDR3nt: TGTGCCAGCAGCTTAGCCGCAGGGTCGGGAAACATTCAGTACTTC

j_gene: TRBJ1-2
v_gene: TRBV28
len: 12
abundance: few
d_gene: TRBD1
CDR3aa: CATGTGDYGYTF
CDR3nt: TGTGCCACCGGGACAGGCGACTATGGCTACACCTTC

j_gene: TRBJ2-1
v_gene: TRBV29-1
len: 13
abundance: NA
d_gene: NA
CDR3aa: CSVAGTGVDEQFF
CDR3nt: TGCAGCGTTGCGGGAACGGGAGTGGATGAGCAGTTCTTC

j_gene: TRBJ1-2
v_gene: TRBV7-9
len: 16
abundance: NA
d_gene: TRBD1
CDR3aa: CASTERGDRVPSGYTF
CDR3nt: TGTGCCAGCACCGAACGTGGGGACAGGGTCCCATCTGGCTACACCTTC

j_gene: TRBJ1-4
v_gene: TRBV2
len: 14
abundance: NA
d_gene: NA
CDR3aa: CASSDWRVGEKLFF
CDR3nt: TGTGCCAGCAGTGATTGGAGGGTGGGGGAAAAACTGTTTTTT

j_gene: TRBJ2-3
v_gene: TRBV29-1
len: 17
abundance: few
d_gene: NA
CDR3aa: CSVFAKDREGSTDTQYF
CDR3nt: TGCAGCGTTTTTGCTAAGGACAGGGAGGGGAGCACAGATACGCAGTATTTT

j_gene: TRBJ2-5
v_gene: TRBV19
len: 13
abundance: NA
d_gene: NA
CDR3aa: CASKGRWEETQYF
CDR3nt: TGTGCCAGTAAGGGAAGATGGGAAGAGACCCAGTACTTC

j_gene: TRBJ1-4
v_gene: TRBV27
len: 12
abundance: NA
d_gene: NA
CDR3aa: CASPRTSEKLFF
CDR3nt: TGTGCCAGCCCTCGGACGAGTGAAAAACTGTTTTTT

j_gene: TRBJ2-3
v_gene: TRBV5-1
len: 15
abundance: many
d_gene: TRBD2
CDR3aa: CASGRLAGETDTQYF
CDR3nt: TGCGCCAGCGGTCGACTAGCGGGAGAGACAGATACGCAGTATTTT

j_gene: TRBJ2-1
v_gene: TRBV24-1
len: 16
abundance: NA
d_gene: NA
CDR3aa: CATSVGGGQRDNEQFF
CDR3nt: TGTGCCACCAGTGTAGGGGGTGGTCAGAGGGACAATGAGCAGTTCTTC

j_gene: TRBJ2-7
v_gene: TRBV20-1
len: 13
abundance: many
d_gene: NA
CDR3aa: CSAREGHGYEQYF
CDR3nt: TGCAGTGCTAGAGAGGGACACGGTTACGAGCAGTACTTC

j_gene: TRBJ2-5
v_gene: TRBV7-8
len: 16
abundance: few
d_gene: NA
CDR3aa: CASSAGGLNGRETQYF
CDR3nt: TGTGCCAGCAGCGCAGGCGGACTAAATGGGCGAGAGACCCAGTACTTC

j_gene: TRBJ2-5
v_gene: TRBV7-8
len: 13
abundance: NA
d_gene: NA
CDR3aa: CASRTQYQETQYF
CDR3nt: TGTGCCAGCAGAACACAGTACCAAGAGACCCAGTACTTC

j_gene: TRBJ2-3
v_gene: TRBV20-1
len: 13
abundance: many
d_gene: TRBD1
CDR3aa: CSARGQPTDTQYF
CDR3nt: TGCAGTGCACGGGGACAGCCCACAGATACGCAGTATTTT

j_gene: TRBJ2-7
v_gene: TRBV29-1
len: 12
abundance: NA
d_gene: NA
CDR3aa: CSVVSSVNEQYF
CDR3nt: TGCAGCGTTGTTTCGTCGGTGAACGAGCAGTACTTC

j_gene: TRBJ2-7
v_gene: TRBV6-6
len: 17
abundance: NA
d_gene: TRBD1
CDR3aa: CASRHTGDGGMGYEQYF
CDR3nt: TGTGCCAGCAGGCACACAGGGGACGGTGGGATGGGCTACGAGCAGTACTTC

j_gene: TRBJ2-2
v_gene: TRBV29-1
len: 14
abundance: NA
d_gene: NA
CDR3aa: CSAAGHPNTGELFF
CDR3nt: TGCAGCGCGGCCGGACATCCGAACACCGGGGAGCTGTTTTTT

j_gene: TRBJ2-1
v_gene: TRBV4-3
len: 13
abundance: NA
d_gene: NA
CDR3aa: CASSSPRGNEQFF
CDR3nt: TGCGCCAGCAGCTCCCCGAGGGGAAATGAGCAGTTCTTC

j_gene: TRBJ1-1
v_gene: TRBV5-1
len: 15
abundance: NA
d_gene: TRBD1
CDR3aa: CASSPRTGGFSEAFF
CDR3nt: TGCGCCAGCAGCCCCAGGACAGGGGGGTTTTCCGAAGCTTTCTTT

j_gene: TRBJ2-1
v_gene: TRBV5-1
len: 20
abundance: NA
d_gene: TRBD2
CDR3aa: CASSFQGSGGPFSSYNEQFF
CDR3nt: TGCGCCAGCAGCTTTCAAGGTAGCGGGGGGCCCTTCAGCTCCTACAATGAGCAGTTCTTC

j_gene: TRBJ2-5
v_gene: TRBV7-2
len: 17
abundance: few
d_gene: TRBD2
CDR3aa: CASSSRLAGARTETQYF
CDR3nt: TGTGCCAGCAGCTCCAGGCTAGCGGGAGCCCGAACGGAGACCCAGTACTTC

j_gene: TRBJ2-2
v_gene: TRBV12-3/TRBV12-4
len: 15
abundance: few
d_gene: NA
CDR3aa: CASTPIASNTGELFF
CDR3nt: TGTGCCAGCACCCCGATCGCCTCGAACACCGGGGAGCTGTTTTTT

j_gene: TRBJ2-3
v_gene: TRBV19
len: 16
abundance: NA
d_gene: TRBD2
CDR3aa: CASRPRGGISTDTQYF
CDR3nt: TGTGCCAGTAGGCCGAGGGGAGGGATTAGCACAGATACGCAGTATTTT

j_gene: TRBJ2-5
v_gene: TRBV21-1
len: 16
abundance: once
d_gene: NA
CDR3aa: CASSKAGQGSQETQYF
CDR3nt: TGTGCCAGCAGCAAAGCGGGGCAGGGTAGCCAAGAGACCCAGTACTTC

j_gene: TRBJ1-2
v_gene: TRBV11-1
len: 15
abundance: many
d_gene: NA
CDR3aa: CASSLGLVGPYGYTF
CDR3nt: TGTGCCAGCAGCTTAGGGTTGGTAGGACCCTATGGCTACACCTTC

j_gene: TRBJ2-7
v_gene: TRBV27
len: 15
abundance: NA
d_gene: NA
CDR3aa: CASSDRGASTYEQYF
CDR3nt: TGTGCCAGCTCCGATCGTGGAGCTTCGACCTACGAGCAGTACTTC

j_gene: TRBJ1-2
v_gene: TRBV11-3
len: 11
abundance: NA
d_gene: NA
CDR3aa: CASSLSFSKTF
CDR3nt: TGTGCCAGCAGCTTAAGTTTTAGCAAGACCTTC

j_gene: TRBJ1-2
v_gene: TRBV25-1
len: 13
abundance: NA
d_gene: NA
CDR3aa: CASSEGRSYGYTF
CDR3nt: TGTGCCAGCAGTGAGGGCCGGTCCTATGGCTACACCTTC

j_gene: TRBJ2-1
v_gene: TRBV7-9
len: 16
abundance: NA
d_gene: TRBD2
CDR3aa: CASIIDTSGPVDEQFF
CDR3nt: TGTGCCAGCATCATTGATACTAGCGGGCCCGTCGATGAGCAGTTCTTC

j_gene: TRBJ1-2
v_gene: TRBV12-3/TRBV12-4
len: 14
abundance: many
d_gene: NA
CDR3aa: CASRRRQDINGYTF
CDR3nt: TGTGCCAGCAGGAGAAGACAGGATATAAATGGCTACACCTTC

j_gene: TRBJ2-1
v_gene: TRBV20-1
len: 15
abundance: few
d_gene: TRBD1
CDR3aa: CSARVGGRSYNEQFF
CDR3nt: TGCAGTGCTAGAGTAGGGGGCAGGTCCTACAATGAGCAGTTCTTC

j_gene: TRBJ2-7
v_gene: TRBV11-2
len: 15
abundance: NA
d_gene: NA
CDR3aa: CASSPDRGLNYEQYF
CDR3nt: TGTGCCAGCAGCCCAGATCGGGGGTTAAACTACGAGCAGTACTTC

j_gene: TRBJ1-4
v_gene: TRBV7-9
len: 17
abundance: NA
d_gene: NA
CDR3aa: CASSLRGGGLTNEKLFF
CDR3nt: TGTGCCAGCAGCTTACGGGGGGGCGGACTGACTAATGAAAAACTGTTTTTT

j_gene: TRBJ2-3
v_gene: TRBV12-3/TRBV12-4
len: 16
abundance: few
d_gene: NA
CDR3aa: CASSLTWDHAGDTQYF
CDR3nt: TGTGCCAGCAGTCTAACCTGGGACCACGCGGGAGATACGCAGTATTTT